A selection of T cell receptor beta chains follows, all from one sample in a study of cytomegalovirus exposure and HLA in healthy donors. The method was immunoSEQ multiplex PCR; TCRdb's version includes in-frame clones alone and lacks a portion of them. In the table there are 150,000 to 200,000 clones, around 68% of which are singletons. The specimen was PBMCs. The source of these receptors is a man over 45 in good health and CMV-seronegative. The CDR3 runs from the conserved cysteine through the conserved F or W. The D gene is left open where the match is weak. Where a row states a size, it is once, few, many or the class of an expanded clone; other rows omit it.

V: TRBV25-1
length: 15
J: TRBJ2-1
D: TRBD2
size: .
DNA: TGTGCCAGCAGTGTCCGGACTAGCGGGGGGGTTGAGCAGTTCTTC
CDR3: CASSVRTSGGVEQFF

V: TRBV28
length: 16
J: TRBJ1-6
D: .
size: .
DNA: TGTGCCAGCAGTTTATTTATCTCCGGGAAGGGATCACCCCTCCACTTT
CDR3: CASSLFISGKGSPLHF

V: TRBV9
length: 16
J: TRBJ2-1
D: TRBD1
size: .
DNA: TGTGCCAGCAGCCCTCAAACAGGGGTAAATTACAATGAGCAGTTCTTC
CDR3: CASSPQTGVNYNEQFF

V: TRBV11-2
length: 11
J: TRBJ2-1
D: .
size: .
DNA: TGTGCCAGCAGCTTATTATCAGGGGTGATCTTC
CDR3: CASSLLSGVIF

V: TRBV27
length: 13
J: TRBJ1-1
D: .
size: .
DNA: TGTGCCAGCAGTTTGGGGCTGAACACTGAAGCTTTCTTT
CDR3: CASSLGLNTEAFF

V: TRBV6-5
length: 14
J: TRBJ2-7
D: .
size: .
DNA: TGTGCCAGCAGTTACTCGGTCCACGGGTACGAGCAGTACTTC
CDR3: CASSYSVHGYEQYF

V: TRBV10-2
length: 16
J: TRBJ2-1
D: TRBD2
size: .
DNA: TGCGCCAGCAGTCCCTTCGAAGCGGGGGGATACAATGAGCAGTTCTTC
CDR3: CASSPFEAGGYNEQFF

V: TRBV7-9
length: 15
J: TRBJ1-2
D: .
size: .
DNA: TGTGCCAGCAGCGTCCGGGACAATACTTACTATGGCTACACCTTC
CDR3: CASSVRDNTYYGYTF

V: TRBV5-1
length: 14
J: TRBJ2-7
D: .
size: .
DNA: TGCGCCAGCAGCTTTGAGGGGACACCCTACGAGCAGTACTTC
CDR3: CASSFEGTPYEQYF

V: TRBV29-1
length: 15
J: TRBJ2-3
D: .
size: .
DNA: TGCAGCGTTTGGGGTGGTGGCGGGGGCACAGATACGCAGTATTTT
CDR3: CSVWGGGGGTDTQYF

V: TRBV4-1
length: 15
J: TRBJ2-3
D: .
size: .
DNA: TGCGCCAGCAGCCAAGAAGTATCAGGCACAGATACGCAGTATTTT
CDR3: CASSQEVSGTDTQYF

V: TRBV6-5
length: 15
J: TRBJ2-3
D: TRBD2
size: .
DNA: TGTGCCAGCAGTTACTCGTTAGCGGGGGCAGATACGCAGTATTTT
CDR3: CASSYSLAGADTQYF

V: TRBV5-4
length: 17
J: TRBJ2-2
D: TRBD1
size: .
DNA: TGTGCCAGCAGCTTGGATCCGGGCAGGGGGTATACCGGGGAGCTGTTTTTT
CDR3: CASSLDPGRGYTGELFF

V: TRBV5-6
length: 12
J: TRBJ1-2
D: .
size: few
DNA: TGTGCCAGCACACCGGACAGATATGGCTACACCTTC
CDR3: CASTPDRYGYTF

V: TRBV6-5
length: 12
J: TRBJ2-7
D: TRBD1
size: .
DNA: TGTGCCAGCAGTTGGACAGGTGTCGAGCAGTACTTC
CDR3: CASSWTGVEQYF

V: TRBV10-3
length: 15
J: TRBJ2-7
D: .
size: few
DNA: TGTGCCATCAGTGAGTCCAGGGATATCTCCTACGAGCAGTACTTC
CDR3: CAISESRDISYEQYF

V: TRBV4-2
length: 16
J: TRBJ1-2
D: .
size: .
DNA: TGTGCCAGCAGCCAAGATCTGCAGGGGCCCAGCTATGGCTACACCTTC
CDR3: CASSQDLQGPSYGYTF

V: TRBV12-5
length: 13
J: TRBJ2-5
D: .
size: once
DNA: TGTGCTAGTGGTTTGGGAGCGGATGGGACCCAGTACTTC
CDR3: CASGLGADGTQYF

V: TRBV15
length: 16
J: TRBJ1-1
D: TRBD1
size: .
DNA: TGTGCCACCAGCAGAGGTAGGGGGCAGGCATACACTGAAGCTTTCTTT
CDR3: CATSRGRGQAYTEAFF

V: TRBV5-1
length: 13
J: TRBJ1-4
D: TRBD1
size: .
DNA: TGCGCCAGCGGACAGGGCCCCAATGAAAAACTGTTTTTT
CDR3: CASGQGPNEKLFF

V: TRBV19
length: 16
J: TRBJ2-1
D: TRBD1
size: .
DNA: TGTGCCAGTAGCGATTTAGGGACAGGCACCTACAATGAGCAGTTCTTC
CDR3: CASSDLGTGTYNEQFF

V: TRBV7-2
length: 15
J: TRBJ2-7
D: TRBD2
size: few
DNA: TGTGCCAGCAGCTTAGGACTAGCGGGGGTCTACGAGCAGTACTTC
CDR3: CASSLGLAGVYEQYF

V: TRBV18
length: 17
J: TRBJ2-7
D: TRBD1
size: .
DNA: TGTGCCAGCTCACTTCCCCCCCCGGGACAGGGGTCCTACGAGCAGTACTTC
CDR3: CASSLPPPGQGSYEQYF

V: TRBV11-2
length: 17
J: TRBJ2-5
D: TRBD2
size: .
DNA: TGTGCCAGCAGCTTAGGCCGACTAGCGGGGGGACAAGAGACCCAGTACTTC
CDR3: CASSLGRLAGGQETQYF

V: TRBV9
length: 13
J: TRBJ2-7
D: .
size: .
DNA: TGTGTTGGGCGCAGGGGACCACCTGAGGAGCAGTACTTC
CDR3: CVGRRGPPEEQYF

V: TRBV5-1
length: 16
J: TRBJ2-2
D: TRBD1
size: few
DNA: TGCGCCAGCAGCTTGGGTGGGACAGCGAACACCGGGGAGCTGTTTTTT
CDR3: CASSLGGTANTGELFF

V: TRBV5-1
length: 14
J: TRBJ2-1
D: .
size: .
DNA: TGCGCCAGCAGCCAATCAGGGGCTTACAATGAGCAGTTCTTC
CDR3: CASSQSGAYNEQFF

V: TRBV5-1
length: 13
J: TRBJ2-7
D: .
size: .
DNA: TGCGCCAGCAGCGACCGGACAGCCTACGAGCAGTACTTC
CDR3: CASSDRTAYEQYF

V: TRBV28
length: 15
J: TRBJ1-5
D: .
size: .
DNA: TGTGCCAGCAGTGGTGGAGGAGCTAGCAATCAGCCCCAGCATTTT
CDR3: CASSGGGASNQPQHF

V: TRBV6-5
length: 15
J: TRBJ1-2
D: TRBD1
size: .
DNA: TGTGCCAGCAGTTACCTCGGGACAGCTAACTATGGCTACACCTTC
CDR3: CASSYLGTANYGYTF

V: TRBV4-3
length: 15
J: TRBJ1-2
D: .
size: .
DNA: TGCGCCAGCAGACCTGAAGGACAGTCGATTTATGGCTACACCTTC
CDR3: CASRPEGQSIYGYTF

V: TRBV2
length: 15
J: TRBJ2-7
D: TRBD1
size: .
DNA: TGTGCCACCCAAGGACAGGGCCTTCTCTGGCACGAGCAGTACTTC
CDR3: CATQGQGLLWHEQYF

V: TRBV11-2
length: 13
J: TRBJ1-1
D: .
size: .
DNA: TGTGCCAGCAGCAATCAGGGATACACTGAAGCTTTCTTT
CDR3: CASSNQGYTEAFF

V: TRBV15
length: 16
J: TRBJ2-1
D: TRBD2
size: .
DNA: TGTGCCACCAGCAGAGCCGGGACTAGCGGATACAATGAGCAGTTCTTC
CDR3: CATSRAGTSGYNEQFF

V: TRBV18
length: 15
J: TRBJ1-6
D: TRBD1
size: .
DNA: TGTGCCAGCTCAAAGGACAGGGGGATCAATTCGCCCCTCCACTTT
CDR3: CASSKDRGINSPLHF

V: TRBV6-4
length: 16
J: TRBJ2-7
D: TRBD2
size: .
DNA: TGTGCCAGCAGTGACTCCCCCGGGCGGGGGTCCTACGAGCAGTACTTC
CDR3: CASSDSPGRGSYEQYF

V: TRBV6-5
length: 16
J: TRBJ1-1
D: TRBD1
size: few
DNA: TGTGCCAGCAGTTCCCTGGGGACAGGGGGCCGGATTGAAGCTTTCTTT
CDR3: CASSSLGTGGRIEAFF

V: TRBV7-2
length: 16
J: TRBJ1-2
D: TRBD1
size: .
DNA: TGTGCCAGCAGCTTATCGGGACAGGGAGCTAACTATGGCTACACCTTC
CDR3: CASSLSGQGANYGYTF

V: TRBV6-1
length: 15
J: TRBJ1-6
D: .
size: once
DNA: TGTGCCAGCAGTGAAGAGGAGGGCTATAATTCACCCCTCCACTTT
CDR3: CASSEEEGYNSPLHF

V: TRBV4-3
length: 16
J: TRBJ2-7
D: TRBD2
size: few
DNA: TGCGCCAGCAGCCAAGATCTAGCGGGAGACCCCTACGAGCAGTACTTC
CDR3: CASSQDLAGDPYEQYF

V: TRBV28
length: 16
J: TRBJ1-2
D: .
size: .
DNA: TGTGCCAGCAGTTTGATGTCCTGGGCGATATATAACGGCTACACCTTC
CDR3: CASSLMSWAIYNGYTF

V: TRBV7-8
length: 15
J: TRBJ1-2
D: .
size: few
DNA: TGTGCCAGCAGCTTAGCCCAGGGCGTCGGCTATGGCTACACCTTC
CDR3: CASSLAQGVGYGYTF

V: TRBV5-6
length: 14
J: TRBJ1-2
D: .
size: .
DNA: TGTGCCAGCAGCCATAGTAGAGTGTTCTATGGCTACACCTTC
CDR3: CASSHSRVFYGYTF

V: TRBV29-1
length: 15
J: TRBJ2-1
D: TRBD1
size: .
DNA: TGCAGCGCCCGCCCCGGGACAGGGGAGTACAATGAGCAGTTCTTC
CDR3: CSARPGTGEYNEQFF

V: TRBV7-2
length: 15
J: TRBJ1-2
D: .
size: .
DNA: TGTGCCAGCAGCCATCCACCGATAGCTAACTATGGCTACACCTTC
CDR3: CASSHPPIANYGYTF

V: TRBV10-3
length: 16
J: TRBJ1-5
D: .
size: .
DNA: TGTGCCATCAGTGAGAGTGGATCCGGAGGCAATCAGCCCCAGCATTTT
CDR3: CAISESGSGGNQPQHF

V: TRBV29-1
length: 13
J: TRBJ2-7
D: .
size: .
DNA: TGCAGCGTTGAATACGGGGGTCCTGGCGAGCAGTACTTC
CDR3: CSVEYGGPGEQYF

V: TRBV10-1
length: 13
J: TRBJ2-5
D: TRBD1
size: .
DNA: TGCGCCAGCGGCTCAGGGGGCAGGGAGACCCAGTACTTC
CDR3: CASGSGGRETQYF

V: TRBV5-1
length: 14
J: TRBJ2-7
D: TRBD1
size: .
DNA: TGCGCCAGCAGCTTCGACAGGGGACCCTACGAGCAGTACTTC
CDR3: CASSFDRGPYEQYF

V: TRBV18
length: 14
J: TRBJ1-5
D: .
size: .
DNA: TGTGCCAGCTCACCTATACCTACAGGTCAGCCCCAGCATTTT
CDR3: CASSPIPTGQPQHF

V: TRBV15
length: 13
J: TRBJ2-5
D: .
size: .
DNA: TGTGCCACCAGCAGAGGGGACATCGGGGCCCAGTACTTC
CDR3: CATSRGDIGAQYF

V: TRBV5-1
length: 15
J: TRBJ1-5
D: .
size: few
DNA: TGCGCCAGCAGCTTAGAGGGTGCGAGCAATCAGCCCCAGCATTTT
CDR3: CASSLEGASNQPQHF